The 14 T cell receptor beta chains reported below all come from one sample, sequenced in a study of blood T cell repertoires in COVID-19. Sequencing was performed with immunoSEQ multiplex PCR; in TCRdb, only in-frame clones are kept and a portion is missing. The sample consists of 150,000 to 200,000 clones, roughly four fifths of them appearing once. The sequenced material came from peripheral blood. All receptors derive from a human donor with acute or convalescent COVID-19. The donor label of this sample is uncertain.

This sequence joins TRBV3-1 (or the pseudogene TRBV3-2) and TRBJ1-1; TRBD1 aligns across 7 bases. In germline, CDR1 is LGHDT, CDR2 YNNKEL (reference sequence). The CDR3 extends over 14 amino acids. The V gene end was trimmed by 4 bases and the J gene end by 4 bases; junction bases not matched to a gene: 6. The CDR3 sequence is CASSLGGGGTEAFF. CDR3 DNA sequence: TGTGCCAGCAGCCTAGGAGGGGGCGGCACTGAAGCTTTCTTT.

The chain carries TRBV5-4 and TRBJ2-2, with D possibly being TRBD1 (6 bases). Trimming shortened V by 2 bases and J by 6 bases, and 11 bases separated the two germline ends. Germline lookup yields CDR1 SGHNT and CDR2 YYREEE (reference sequence). CDR3 length: 14 amino acids. CDR3 amino acids: CASSLTGFSGELFF. As DNA, the CDR3 is TGTGCCAGCAGCTTAACAGGGTTCTCCGGGGAGCTGTTTTTT.

The chain links TRBV5-1 to TRBJ2-5, with D tentatively TRBD2 (6 bases). Germline V CDR1 and CDR2: SGHRS, YFSETQ. There are 12 residues in the CDR3. Between the trimmed V and J ends, which lost 9 bases and 6 bases, there was a span of 15 bases. CDR3 residues: CATRGDSQTQYF. The CDR3 coding sequence is TGCGCCACCCGCGGGGACTCTCAGACCCAGTACTTC.

V and J are TRBV24-1 and TRBJ2-2; tentative D call: TRBD1 (5 bases). CDR1 and CDR2 (germline): KGHDR, SFDVKD. V lost 3 bases, J lost 7 bases, and 11 bases lay in between. The CDR3 extends over 14 amino acids. Here the CDR3 reads CATSDQGTGGELFF. DNA of the CDR3: TGTGCCACCAGTGATCAGGGAACGGGCGGGGAGCTGTTTTTT.

V is TRBV5-1 and J is TRBJ2-5; the match to TRBD2 covers 10 bases. Germline-derived CDR1 and CDR2 are SGHRS and YFSETQ. Losses at the gene ends were 4 bases for V and 5 bases for J; bases not matched to a gene: 11. The CDR3 is 16 amino acids. The chain's CDR3 is CASSPGSTSGSETQYF. CDR3 sequence (DNA): TGCGCCAGCAGCCCTGGTTCGACTAGCGGGTCGGAGACCCAGTACTTC.

About this clone itself: The same CDR3 is also encoded by other DNA sequences in this sample. The chain has TRBV7-9 and TRBJ1-1; 7 nucleotides line up with TRBD1. The J segment lost 9 bases and the V segment lost 5 bases, leaving 9 bases of the junction unmatched. The CDR3 sequence is 13 residues long. CDR1 and CDR2 from the germline V gene are SEHNR and FQNEAQ (reference sequence). The CDR3 sequence: CASSLIWGQKAFF. DNA for the CDR3: TGTGCCAGCAGCCTGATTTGGGGACAGAAAGCTTTCTTT.

The chain employs TRBV7-3 and TRBJ2-1, with D possibly TRBD2 on 5 matching bases. From germline, CDR1 is SGHTA and CDR2 FQGTGA. Trimming took 2 bases from V and 9 from J, leaving 14 bases between them. The CDR3 is made up of 14 amino acids. CDR3 in DNA: TGTGCCAGCAGCTTAGGGGTGACGGGAACTGAGCAGTTCTTC. Protein sequence: CASSLGVTGTEQFF.

The chain is built from TRBV6-2 or TRBV6-3 and TRBJ2-7; TRBD2 matches 9 bases. CDR3 length: 15 residues. V lost 2 bases, J lost 4 bases, and 6 bases stayed unmatched. Germline values: CDR1 MNHEY, CDR2 SVGEGT. The chain's CDR3 is CASSYAAGGPYEQYF. In DNA form, the CDR3 reads TGTGCCAGCAGTTACGCGGCGGGAGGGCCTTACGAGCAGTACTTC.

The chain employs TRBV6-2 or TRBV6-3 and TRBJ2-3; TRBD2 matches at 10 bases. CDR1 is MNHEY, CDR2 SVGEGT, per germline. This CDR3 is 17 amino acids long. The V segment lost 6 bases and the J segment 0 bases; nucleotides outside the gene matches: 9. This CDR3 reads CASSATRGLASTDTQYF. The CDR3 DNA reads as TGTGCCAGCAGCGCGACCCGGGGACTAGCGAGCACAGATACGCAGTATTTT.

The count of this clone is one. The chain joins TRBV6-1 to TRBJ2-3; TRBD2 matches at 13 bases. Germline CDR1 reads MNHNS; CDR2 reads SASEGT. The length of the CDR3 is 16 residues. The V gene end was trimmed by 4 bases and the J gene end by 7 bases; junction bases not matched to a gene: 8. The CDR3 DNA is TGTGCCAGCAGTGGGTCCACTAGCGGGAGGGTGAATACGCAGTATTTT. This translates into CASSGSTSGRVNTQYF.

The rearrangement joins TRBV27 to TRBJ2-3; maybe TRBD2 (6 bases). The CDR3 contains 16 residues. Germline values: CDR1 MNHEY, CDR2 SMNVEV (reference sequence). The V end lost 4 bases, the J end lost 4 bases, and 18 bases lay between the germline ends. The CDR3 nucleotides read TGTGCCAGCAGTTCACTACTAGCTTCAAAGGCAGATACGCAGTATTTT. This gives the protein CASSSLLASKADTQYF.

The V gene is TRBV28, the J gene TRBJ2-1, with D maybe TRBD2 (6 bases). The CDR3 is 15 amino acids. Germline V gives CDR1 MDHEN, CDR2 SYDVKM. Trimming removed 6 bases at V and 0 bases at J, with 12 bases between. The CDR3 coding sequence is TGTGCCAGCAGACCCCGGGACTTCTCCTACAATGAGCAGTTCTTC. Protein: CASRPRDFSYNEQFF.

This chain links TRBV19 with TRBJ2-3, with TRBD1 matching 8 bases. The junction had 12 bases not matched to a gene; V was cut back by 6 bases and J by 4 bases. CDR1 is LNHDA, CDR2 SQIVND, per germline (reference sequence). The CDR3 contains 16 residues. The CDR3 reads CASRPGQGWGPDTQYF. The DNA of the CDR3 is TGTGCCAGTAGACCCGGACAGGGATGGGGGCCAGATACGCAGTATTTT.

This sequence joins TRBV6-2 or TRBV6-3 and TRBJ1-2; perhaps TRBD1 as D (6 bases). Trimming took 0 bases from V and 4 from J, leaving 12 bases between them. Looked up from germline, CDR1 is MNHEY and CDR2 is SVGEGT. The CDR3 contains 15 residues. CDR3 coding DNA: TGTGCCAGCAGTTACTCGAGGGGGACCTCCTATGGCTACACCTTC. Translated, it gives CASSYSRGTSYGYTF.